Listed here is a single T cell receptor beta chain. This sample was included in a study of T cells after yellow fever vaccination. TCRdb passed the 5' RACE reads through MiXCR, listing each CDR3 protein once. Of around 900 distinct CDR3 sequences listed, 9% to 9.5% are singletons. Germline V lookup: CDR1 PRHDT, CDR2 FYEKMQ (reference sequence). The J segment lost 10 bases and the V segment lost 7 bases, leaving 10 bases of the junction unmatched. The CDR3 totals 14 residues. The sample in question was CD8+ T cells binding an NS4B(214-222) dextramer, sorted from PBMCs, obtained roughly 46 days after the first yellow fever vaccination. The TCR comes from a man between 18 and 35 years old who received the YFV17D yellow fever vaccine. J is TRBJ2-1 and V is TRBV13; 10 bases fit TRBD2. The CDR3 nucleotides are TGTGCCAGCACTGAGCGGGGGGGCTCCTACGAGCAGTTCTTC. This encodes CASTERGGSYEQFF.